The T cell receptor beta chain under discussion was sequenced for a study of blood T cell repertoires in COVID-19. About the study: Specimens from acute and convalescent COVID-19 originated in the United States, Italy and Spain. The cDNA or gDNA used as material had been derived from T cells, B-cell-depleted T cells, or PBMCs.

The CDR3 is made up of 20 amino acids. CDR1 and CDR2 (germline): SGHVS, FQNEAQ. Germline trimming cut 4 bases from V and 0 bases from J; bases unmatched to any gene: 10. Clinical history reported by participants formed the basis on which cohorts were assigned. Measured with immunoSEQ multiplex PCR; TCRdb has only the in-frame clones, and not every one. The sample has some 260,000 clones, 87% seen once. The sample was PBMCs or T cells enriched from blood (not recorded which). This chain uses TRBV7-8 with TRBJ2-1; 15 bases align to TRBD2. The clonotype was recovered from a woman in her twenties or thirties with acute COVID-19. The CDR3 loop reads CASSYPGLAGGPSSYNEQFF. CDR3 in DNA: TGTGCCAGCAGCTACCCGGGACTAGCGGGGGGACCGAGCTCCTACAATGAGCAGTTCTTC.